This T cell receptor (beta chain) was identified during a study of T cells after yellow fever vaccination. Study findings and constraints: A large majority of primary-vaccination clones showed up again after the booster (around 96% CD4, 85% to 90% CD8). CD4 and CD8 compartments shared a small share of clonotypes.

The V end lost 4 bases, the J end lost 2 bases, and 8 bases lay between the germline ends. CDR3 length equals 13 residues. CDR1 is SGHRS, CDR2 YFSETQ, per germline. TCRdb passed the 5' RACE reads through MiXCR, listing each CDR3 protein once. Counted here are under 300,000 distinct CDR3 sequences, roughly 6.8% occurring once; the ten biggest clones make up 0.85% to 1.2%. This clonotype has more than one count but fewer than ten. Its antigen is still unknown. The V gene is TRBV5-1, the J gene TRBJ2-3; D is ambiguous. The sample here was CD4+ T cells sorted from PBMCs, taken on the day of the yellow fever booster vaccination. This receptor was taken from a man aged 25 to 40 who received the YFV17D yellow fever vaccine. Here the CDR3 DNA reads TGCGCCAGCAGCGAAGGGAACACAGATACGCAGTATTTT. Encoded protein: CASSEGNTDTQYF. Combining the CDR3 with reference TRBV5-1 and TRBJ2-3 gives the whole variable domain KAGVTQTPRYLIKTRGQQVTLSCSPISGHRSVSWYQQTPGQGLQFLFEYFSETQRNKGNFPGRFSGRQFSNSRSEMNVSTLELGDSALYLCASSEGNTDTQYFGPGTRLTVL.